This T cell receptor beta chain comes out of a study of blood T cell repertoires in COVID-19. Cohorts were based on clinical histories the participants reported. Recovered status applied to Cohort 3 donors who had two consecutive negative PCRs. It also applied to those with clearance or with symptom resolution. V lost 9 bases, J lost 0 bases, and 6 bases lay in between. The V gene's germline CDR1 is WNHNN and CDR2 SYGVQD (reference sequence). The CDR3 length is 12 residues. Authors' processing steps: Reference gene primer amplification gave estimated nucleated cell counts. Using immunoSEQ multiplex PCR, the repertoire was profiled, and TCRdb retains in-frame clones only, with some absent. V and J calls and clone size follow that table, whereas D and trimming were derived from the DNA. The table includes roughly 180,000 clones, roughly 83% detected once.

The sequence derives from a woman in her fifties or sixties who had recovered from COVID-19. The rearrangement joins TRBV10-1 to TRBJ2-1; D is possibly TRBD2 (5 bases). Source material: PBMCs or T cells enriched from blood (not recorded which). The CDR3 DNA reads as TGCGCCAGTGGGAGCTCCTACAATGAGCAGTTCTTC. Protein: CASGSSYNEQFF.